Below are 5 T cell receptor beta chains sequenced from a single sample in a study of blood T cells in healthy people across ages. Through a sample-barcoded 5' primer and a J-beta primer mix, a second PCR was run for roughly 6 to 12 cycles. TCRdb analysed the 5' RACE reads with MiXCR anew, one entry per CDR3 protein. Here the sample spans some 320,000 distinct CDR3 sequences, 25% to 30% being singletons. Specimen: blood. Source of these receptors: a woman in her seventies in good health.

Of note for this clonotype: This may stem from a read error, because a much larger clone lies one nucleotide away. The gene calls are TRBV28 and TRBJ2-5, with 9 bases lining up with TRBD2. Germline V CDR1 and CDR2: MDHEN, SYDVKM. There are 15 residues in the CDR3. CDR3 sequence (DNA): TGTGCCAGCAGAGCCGGACTAGCGCCGCAAGGGACCCAGTACTTC. This sequence encodes CASRAGLAPQGTQYF.

The sample holds a few counts of this clonotype. This chain uses TRBV13 with TRBJ2-3; 12 positions agree with TRBD2. The germline V gene has CDR1 PRHDT and CDR2 FYEKMQ (reference sequence). V trimming: 2 bases; J trimming: 2 bases; junction bases outside the gene matches: 8. CDR3 length: 18 residues. The CDR3 nucleotides are TGTGCCAGCAGCTTAATGACTAGCGGGAGAACTTCCACAGATACGCAGTATTTT. It translates to CASSLMTSGRTSTDTQYF.

This clonotype has a handful of counts. This chain uses TRBV20-1 with TRBJ2-5, with no clear D. The J call may be incorrect, as the DNA end agrees better with TRBJ2-1. Germline CDR1 DFQATT, CDR2 SNEGSKA (reference sequence). CDR3 length equals 15 residues. CDR3 sequence (DNA): TGCAGTGCTAGAGCCCGGCGTTGGGGTACATTCGAGCAGTTCTTC. Residues: CSARARRWGTFEQFF.

The chain combines TRBV9 with TRBJ1-2; no clear D. V dropped 0 bases and J dropped 3 bases, with 12 bases sitting between them. The germline CDR1 and CDR2 sequences are SGDLS and YYNGEE. CDR3 length: 15 residues. The CDR3 is CASSVAQAIYYGYTF. In DNA form, the CDR3 reads TGTGCCAGCAGCGTAGCTCAGGCGATATACTATGGCTACACCTTC.

This clonotype was recorded only once. Mismatch with germline at one junction end may stem from a read error. This chain uses TRBV20-1 with TRBJ2-3; unclear D gene. The CDR3 spans 13 residues. Germline V gene lookup returns CDR1 DFQATT and CDR2 SNEGSKA (reference sequence). The CDR3 region has the DNA TGCAGTGCTCCGGTAGGCAGCAGAGATACGCAGTATTTT. Protein product: CSAPVGSRDTQYF.